Shown below are 8 T cell receptor beta chains from a single sample sequenced in a study of Ad26.COV2.S vaccination and SARS-CoV-2 variants (dated by TCRdb to about 2021). Libraries were built with the immunoSEQ multiplex PCR assay. TCRdb carries this immuneACCESS record with in-frame sequences only. Its versions omit some clonotypes, under half of them owing to an unresolved V gene in the studies checked, with the rest unexplained. This sample gives 300,000 to 400,000 clones in total; roughly 90% of them show up just once. 5% of the sample rests with the top ten. The treatment or condition label, read with the paper, signifies: roughly 18 received Ad26.COV2.S at low or high dose, single or two shots; roughly five received placebo; per-sample allocation not given. For vaccine and placebo recipients, repertoires were sequenced using samples collected on day 63 after the first injection. Sequencing was performed on peripheral blood, taken in a trial of Ad26.COV2.S vaccine versus placebo. These receptors originate from a person between 18 and 60 years old who received the Ad26.COV2.S COVID-19 vaccine or a placebo.

The table lists this clone with a few counts. J is TRBJ2-2 and V is TRBV19, with TRBD1 matching 8 bases. The CDR3 has 16 amino acids. V trimming: 3 bases; J trimming: 1 base; junction bases outside the gene matches: 4. Germline CDR1 is LNHDA and CDR2 is SQIVND (reference sequence). Here the CDR3 reads CASSIITGGNTGELFF. CDR3 DNA sequence: TGTGCCAGTAGTATTATCACAGGGGGGAACACCGGGGAGCTGTTTTTT.

V gene TRBV5-1 combines with J gene TRBJ2-3; the match to TRBD2 covers 7 bases. Trimming cost V 4 bases and J 5 bases; bases outside gene matches: 13. The CDR3 length is 16 residues. CDR1 is SGHRS and CDR2 is YFSETQ in the germline V gene. The CDR3 here is CASSRTGTTREDTQYF. In DNA form, the CDR3 reads TGCGCCAGCAGCCGTACCGGGACTACTAGGGAAGATACGCAGTATTTT.

CDR3 protein: CASSQDPQETQYF. CDR3 in DNA: TGTGCCAGTAGTCAAGATCCCCAAGAGACCCAGTACTTC. The V call is TRBV19, the J call TRBJ2-5; D remains ambiguous. The germline CDR1 and CDR2 sequences are LNHDA and SQIVND (reference sequence). The germline V and J ends were trimmed by 5 bases and 1 base, with 8 bases remaining between them. The CDR3 extends over 13 amino acids.

This chain connects TRBV3-1 (or the pseudogene TRBV3-2) to TRBJ2-7, with 10 bases matching TRBD2. Per germline, CDR1 LGHDT and CDR2 YNNKEL (reference sequence). This CDR3 comprises 16 residues. The trim removed 2 bases at V and 3 bases at J, leaving 7 bases unmatched. The CDR3 nucleotides are TGTGCCAGCAGCCAACTCGGACTAGCGGAACTCTACGAGCAGTACTTC. Encoded protein: CASSQLGLAELYEQYF.

The chain links TRBV5-8 to TRBJ2-7; 9 positions agree with TRBD1. J was trimmed by 6 bases and V by 1 base; bases with no gene match: 5. This CDR3 is 14 amino acids long. Germline V lookup: CDR1 SGHTS, CDR2 YDEGEE. CDR3: CASSLIQGASEQYF. The DNA of the CDR3 is TGTGCCAGCAGCTTGATACAGGGGGCGTCCGAGCAGTACTTC.

For the CDR3, the DNA is TGTGCCAGTAGTATAGGGGACCCCATTAGAGCCCCCTACAATGAGCAGTTCTTC. It specifies CASSIGDPIRAPYNEQFF. The V gene is TRBV19, the J gene TRBJ2-1, with D perhaps assigned TRBD1 or TRBD2 (5 bases each). Trimming took 1 base from V and 2 from J, leaving 18 bases between them. The CDR3 loop spans 18 amino acids. CDR1 and CDR2 from the germline V gene are LNHDA and SQIVND (reference sequence).

This clone was observed a few times. CDR3 DNA sequence: TGTGCCAGCAGTGTCTACGGACTAGCGGGAGCCGAGCAGTACTTC. As protein: CASSVYGLAGAEQYF. The chain joins TRBV2 to TRBJ2-7; 13 bases align to TRBD2. There are 15 residues in the CDR3. The V and J ends lost 4 bases and 6 bases, in that order; junction bases with no gene match: 6. Germline CDR1 is SNHLY and CDR2 is FYNNEI. The entire variable domain, with the rest obtained from reference TRBV2 and TRBJ2-7, is as follows: EPEVTQTPSHQVTQMGQEVILRCVPISNHLYFYWYRQILGQKVEFLVSFYNNEISEKSEIFDDQFSVERPDGSNFTLKIRSTKLEDSAMYFCASSVYGLAGAEQYFGPGTRLTVT.

The rearrangement uses TRBV7-9 and TRBJ2-7; 9 bases map to TRBD1. CDR3 length equals 14 residues. Germline V gene data show CDR1 as SEHNR and CDR2 as FQNEAQ (reference sequence). With V trimmed by 3 bases and J by 5 bases, 5 bases remained unmatched. In nucleotides, the CDR3 is TGTGCCAGCAGCTTTGGGACAGGGTCCCACGAGCAGTACTTC. Protein product: CASSFGTGSHEQYF.